This T cell receptor beta chain was captured by sequencing in a study of response to subunit inactivated influenza vaccine. Study-level points and caveats: The study's authors posited that every seasonal influenza vaccination enlists few new T cells.

Remarks on this clonotype: Its antigen is unknown.

TCRdb redid the calling of the RT-PCR reads with MiXCR, one entry per CDR3 protein. The sample includes hundreds of thousands of distinct CDR3 sequences, 16% of them seen just once. V lost 7 bases and J 4 bases, leaving 10 bases between the germline ends. This CDR3 contains 13 residues. CDR1 is MNHEY and CDR2 is SMNVEV in the germline V gene (reference sequence). This receptor was taken from a man aged 50-75 years who received an inactivated influenza vaccine. Material: CD4+ T cells sorted from PBMCs, obtained less than 25 months after vaccination. The V gene is TRBV27, the J gene TRBJ1-4; the D gene is possibly TRBD1 (5 bases). In nucleotides, the CDR3 is TGTGCCAGCATGAGGGGCCTTAATGAAAAACTGTTTTTT. It yields the protein CASMRGLNEKLFF.